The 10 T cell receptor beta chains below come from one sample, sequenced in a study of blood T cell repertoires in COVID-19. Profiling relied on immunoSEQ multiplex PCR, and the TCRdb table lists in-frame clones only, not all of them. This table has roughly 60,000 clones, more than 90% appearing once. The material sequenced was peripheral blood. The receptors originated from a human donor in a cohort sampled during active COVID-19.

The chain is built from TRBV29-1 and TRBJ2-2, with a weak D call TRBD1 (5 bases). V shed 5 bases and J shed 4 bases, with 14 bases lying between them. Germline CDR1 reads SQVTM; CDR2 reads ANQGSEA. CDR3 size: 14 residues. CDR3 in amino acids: CSVSQGIGTGELFF. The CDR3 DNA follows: TGCAGCGTTAGCCAGGGCATCGGCACCGGGGAGCTGTTTTTT.

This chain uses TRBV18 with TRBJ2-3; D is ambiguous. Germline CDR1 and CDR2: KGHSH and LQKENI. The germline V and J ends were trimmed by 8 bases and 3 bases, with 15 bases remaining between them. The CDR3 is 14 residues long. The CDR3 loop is CASEPAGWTDTQYF. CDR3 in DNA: TGTGCCAGCGAACCGGCAGGATGGACAGATACGCAGTATTTT.

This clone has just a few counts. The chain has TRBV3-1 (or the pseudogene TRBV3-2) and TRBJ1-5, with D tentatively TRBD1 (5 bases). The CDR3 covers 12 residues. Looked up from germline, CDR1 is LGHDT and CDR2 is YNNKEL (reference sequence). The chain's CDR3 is CASGSGNQPQHF. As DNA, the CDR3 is TGTGCGTCAGGGTCGGGCAATCAGCCCCAGCATTTT.

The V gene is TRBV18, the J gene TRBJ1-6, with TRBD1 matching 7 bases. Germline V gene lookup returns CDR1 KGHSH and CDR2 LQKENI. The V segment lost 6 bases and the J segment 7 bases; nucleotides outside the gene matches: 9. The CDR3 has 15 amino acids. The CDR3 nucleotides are TGTGCCAGCTCCCCTGTAGGGGACAGAAATTCACCCCTCCACTTT. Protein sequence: CASSPVGDRNSPLHF.

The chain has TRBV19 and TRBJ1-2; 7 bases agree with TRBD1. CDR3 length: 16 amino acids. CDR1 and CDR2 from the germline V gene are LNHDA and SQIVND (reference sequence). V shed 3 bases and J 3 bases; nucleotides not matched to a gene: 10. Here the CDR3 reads CASSIGLQGVHYGYTF. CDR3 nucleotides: TGTGCCAGTAGTATCGGGCTCCAGGGGGTCCACTATGGCTACACCTTC.

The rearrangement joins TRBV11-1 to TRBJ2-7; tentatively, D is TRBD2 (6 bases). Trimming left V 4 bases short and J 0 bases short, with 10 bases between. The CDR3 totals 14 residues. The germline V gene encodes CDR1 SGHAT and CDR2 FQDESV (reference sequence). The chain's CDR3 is CASSSLGGSYEQYF. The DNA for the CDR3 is TGTGCCAGCAGCTCTCTGGGGGGCTCCTACGAGCAGTACTTC. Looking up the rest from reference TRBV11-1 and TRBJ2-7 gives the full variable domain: EAEVAQSPRYKITEKSQAVAFWCDPISGHATLYWYRQILGQGPELLVQFQDESVVDDSQLPKDRFSAERLKGVDSTLKIQPAELGDSAMYLCASSSLGGSYEQYFGPGTRLTVT.

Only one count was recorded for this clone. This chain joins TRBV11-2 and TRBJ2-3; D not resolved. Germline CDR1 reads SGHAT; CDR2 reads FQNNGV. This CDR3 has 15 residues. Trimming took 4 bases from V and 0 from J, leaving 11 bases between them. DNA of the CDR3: TGTGCCAGCAGCTCCGAGGCCCTGAGCACAGATACGCAGTATTTT. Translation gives CASSSEALSTDTQYF.

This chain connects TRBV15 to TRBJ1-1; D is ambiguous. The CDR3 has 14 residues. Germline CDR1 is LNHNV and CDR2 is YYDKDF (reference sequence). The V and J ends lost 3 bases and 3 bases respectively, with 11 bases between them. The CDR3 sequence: CATSRGKDYTEAFF. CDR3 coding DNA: TGTGCCACCAGCAGGGGTAAGGACTACACTGAAGCTTTCTTT.

For the CDR3, the DNA is TGTGCCAGCAGTGAGGGACAGACCTTCTCTGGAAACACCATATATTTT. As protein: CASSEGQTFSGNTIYF. This chain links TRBV5-4 with TRBJ1-3, with 7 bases that match TRBD1. The germline CDR1 and CDR2 sequences are SGHNT and YYREEE (reference sequence). Losses at the gene ends were 5 bases for V and 0 bases for J; bases not matched to a gene: 8. CDR3 length equals 16 residues.

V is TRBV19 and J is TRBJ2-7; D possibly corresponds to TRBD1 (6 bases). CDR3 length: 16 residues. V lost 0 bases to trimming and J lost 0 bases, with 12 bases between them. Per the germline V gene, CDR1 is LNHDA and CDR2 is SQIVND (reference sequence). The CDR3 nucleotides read TGTGCCAGTAGTATAGATCACGGGACAAGCTCCTACGAGCAGTACTTC. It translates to CASSIDHGTSSYEQYF.